The sample holds many counts of the clone carrying this T cell receptor (beta chain). The J segment lost 4 bases and the V segment lost 2 bases, leaving 8 bases of the junction unmatched. Germline-derived CDR1 and CDR2 are MNHEY and SVGAGI. This CDR3 is built from 16 residues. The sample is drawn from a study of early T cells in non-severe SARS-CoV-2 infection. Individual cDNA molecules were tagged with unique molecular identifiers. TCRdb called the 5' RACE reads again in MiXCR, with one record for every CDR3 protein. This sample has tens of thousands of distinct CDR3 sequences, with over 3.5% found just once.

The chain uses TRBV6-5 and TRBJ1-2, with 9 bases aligning to TRBD1. The TCR comes from an adult who was a healthcare worker with PCR-confirmed SARS-CoV-2 infection or an uninfected control (not recorded which). Sequenced sample: whole blood. The CDR3 coding sequence is TGTGCCAGCAGTTACCATACCGGGACAGGGAGCTATGGCTACACCTTC. This gives the protein CASSYHTGTGSYGYTF.